The source of this T cell receptor beta chain is a study of human T cells and chemical hapten exposure. TCRdb ran MiXCR on the RACE reads and lists one entry per CDR3 protein. The sample lists tens of thousands of distinct CDR3 sequences, roughly 12% occurring once. With 5 bases removed from V and 5 bases from J, the gap between germline ends came to 12 bases. CDR3 length equals 13 residues. Germline V gives CDR1 MGHDK, CDR2 SYGVNS. The time point denotes: patch test 3, about 24 weeks after DPC sensitization. The treatment is: therapeutic diphenylcyclopropenone sensitization with weekly scalp DPC. The starting material was whole blood, obtained in connection with sensitization to the hapten diphenylcyclopropenone (DPC). V usage is TRBV25-1 and J usage is TRBJ1-1; D not resolved. The receptor's source is a man aged 25 to 45 with alopecia areata. Some clones in this sample may be carry-over from other donors' samples. CDR3 coding DNA: TGTGCCAGCAGTCAACAAACGGGGACTGAAGCTTTCTTT. Translating it yields CASSQQTGTEAFF.